These 21 T cell receptor beta chains share one sample of origin, sequenced in a study of response to subunit inactivated influenza vaccine. TCRdb re-called the RT-PCR reads through MiXCR, storing one row per CDR3 protein. The sample comprises some 570,000 distinct CDR3 sequences, 11% of which are singletons, and 9.5% to 12% rests with the top ten. Separately, the same data were catalogued under a study of T cells expressing NK-cell markers. From that second work: Production of TCR beta cDNA relied on 5'RACE template switching with UMIs.

Specimen: PBMCs from blood, collected on the day of vaccination. The receptors come from a man in his fifties or sixties who received an inactivated influenza vaccine.

This clonotype has more than one count but fewer than ten. The chain combines TRBV28 with TRBJ1-4; a possible D gene is TRBD1 (6 bases). CDR1 MDHEN and CDR2 SYDVKM come from the germline V gene. The CDR3 covers 15 residues. Trimming stripped 6 bases from V and 3 bases from J, with 14 bases between. The DNA for the CDR3 is TGTGCCAGCAGGGAGACAGGATCTTCTAATGAAAAACTGTTTTTT. Translated, it gives CASRETGSSNEKLFF. The variable domain in full, completed from reference TRBV28 and TRBJ1-4, reads DVKVTQSSRYLVKRTGEKVFLECVQDMDHENMFWYRQDPGLGLRLIYFSYDVKMKEKGDIPEGYSVSREKKERFSLILESASTNQTSMYLCASRETGSSNEKLFFGSGTQLSVL.

The table lists this clonotype with a few counts. A clone one base away is much larger, so this may be a read error. The CDR3 sequence: CASRIGTGGYEQYF. DNA for the CDR3: TGTGCCAGCAGAATCGGGACAGGGGGCTACGAGCAGTACTTC. The chain carries TRBV6-2 or TRBV6-3 and TRBJ2-7; 11 bases are shared with TRBD1. With 6 bases clipped from V and 3 bases from J, the junction kept 4 bases outside the gene matches. The CDR3 spans 14 residues. Germline CDR1 is MNHEY and CDR2 is SVGEGT.

The rearrangement links TRBV24-1 to TRBJ2-5, with D perhaps matching TRBD1 or TRBD2 (6 bases each). Trimming stripped 6 bases from V and 4 bases from J, with 14 bases between. The CDR3 is made up of 14 amino acids. CDR1 is KGHDR, CDR2 SFDVKD, per germline. Here the CDR3 reads CATSPVGGRETQYF. The CDR3 DNA follows: TGTGCCACCAGTCCCGTGGGGGGCAGAGAGACCCAGTACTTC.

In regard to this clonotype: No DNA is shown, since the ends of the CDR3 on it are uncertain; the CDR3 is the one TCRdb lists. The chain links TRBV12-3 or TRBV12-4 to TRBJ1-1. The CDR3 spans 15 amino acids, including both terminal residues. The CDR3 sequence is CASLRSFLENTEAFF.

A few counts support this clonotype. The V and J genes are TRBV25-1 and TRBJ2-7; D might be TRBD2 (6 bases). In germline, CDR1 is MGHDK, CDR2 SYGVNS. With 6 bases removed from V and 0 bases from J, the gap between germline ends came to 12 bases. The CDR3 has 14 residues. The CDR3 sequence is CASSGSGSSYEQYF. For the CDR3, the DNA is TGTGCCAGCAGCGGGAGCGGGTCCTCCTACGAGCAGTACTTC.

V usage is TRBV5-1 and J usage is TRBJ2-7, with D tentatively TRBD1 or TRBD2 (5 bases each). There are 18 residues in the CDR3. Trimming removed 0 bases from V and 0 bases from J, with 19 bases in between. Germline V lookup: CDR1 SGHRS, CDR2 YFSETQ. The DNA for the CDR3 is TGCGCCAGCAGCTTGGCCATGGGACGACTGAGGGCCTCCTACGAGCAGTACTTC. This gives the protein CASSLAMGRLRASYEQYF. Full variable domain (missing parts from reference TRBV5-1 and TRBJ2-7): KAGVTQTPRYLIKTRGQQVTLSCSPISGHRSVSWYQQTPGQGLQFLFEYFSETQRNKGNFPGRFSGRQFSNSRSEMNVSTLELGDSALYLCASSLAMGRLRASYEQYFGPGTRLTVT.

The table lists this clonotype with many counts. The V call is TRBV27, the J call TRBJ2-1, with 9 bases aligning to TRBD2. The junction had 5 bases not matched to a gene; V was cut back by 2 bases and J by 9 bases. This CDR3 is built from 14 residues. CDR1 is MNHEY, CDR2 SMNVEV, per germline (reference sequence). The CDR3 sequence is CASSLAGGPAEQFF. The CDR3 region has the DNA TGTGCCAGCAGTTTAGCGGGAGGGCCCGCTGAGCAGTTCTTC.

This chain uses TRBV30 with TRBJ2-5; a weak D match, TRBD1 (5 bases). The ends were cut back, 2 bases at V and 5 bases at J, with 15 bases in the middle. CDR3 length equals 14 residues. Germline values: CDR1 GTSNPN, CDR2 SVGIG (reference sequence). This chain's CDR3 is CAWSSTGLWETQYF. In nucleotides, the CDR3 is TGTGCCTGGAGTTCCACAGGTCTTTGGGAGACCCAGTACTTC. Using reference TRBV30 and TRBJ2-5 for the parts outside the CDR3, the full variable domain is SQTIHQWPATLVQPVGSPLSLECTVEGTSNPNLYWYRQAAGRGLQLLFYSVGIGQISSEVPQNLSASRPQDRQFILSSKKLLLSDSGFYLCAWSSTGLWETQYFGPGTRLLVL.

Ten or more counts support this clonotype. The V and J genes are TRBV29-1 and TRBJ2-2; no reliable D call. Germline CDR1 and CDR2: SQVTM and ANQGSEA. The CDR3 spans 11 residues. The V end lost 6 bases, the J end lost 2 bases, and 4 bases lay between the germline ends. The CDR3 protein is CSVRNTGELFF. The CDR3 DNA reads as TGCAGCGTCCGAAACACCGGGGAGCTGTTTTTT.

This clonotype appeared a few times. The chain employs TRBV3-1 and TRBJ1-1; perhaps TRBD1 as D (6 bases). Deletions cut 3 bases from V and 6 bases from J, with 23 bases between. Germline V gene sequence: CDR1 LGHDT, CDR2 YNNKEL (reference sequence). The CDR3 extends over 17 amino acids. CDR3 loop: CASSHRRTDRTISEAFF. The CDR3 DNA is TGTGCCAGCAGCCACCGTCGGACAGATAGAACAATCTCTGAAGCTTTCTTT. Using reference TRBV3-1 and TRBJ1-1 for the parts outside the CDR3, the full variable domain is DTAVSQTPKYLVTQMGNDKSIKCEQNLGHDTMYWYKQDSKKFLKIMFSYNNKELIINETVPNRFSPKSPDKAHLNLHINSLELGDSAVYFCASSHRRTDRTISEAFFGQGTRLTVV.

This chain links TRBV12-3 or TRBV12-4 with TRBJ2-2, with D perhaps TRBD1 or TRBD2 (6 bases each). Between the trimmed V and J ends, which lost 5 bases and 6 bases, there was a span of 13 bases. This CDR3 has 14 residues. In DNA form, the CDR3 reads TGTGCCAGCAGTCTCGGGGGACAACCCGGGGAGCTGTTTTTT. Amino acids: CASSLGGQPGELFF.

This clonotype was counted at least ten times. This chain joins TRBV6-5 and TRBJ2-3; unclear D gene. Germline values: CDR1 MNHEY, CDR2 SVGAGI. The length of the CDR3 is 12 residues. V was cut by 6 bases and J by 5 bases, with 9 bases left in between. CDR3 residues: CASSSVGDTQYF. The CDR3 DNA follows: TGTGCCAGCAGCAGCGTCGGAGATACGCAGTATTTT.

The sample holds a few counts of this clonotype. This chain links TRBV5-1 with TRBJ1-4; 7 bases agree with TRBD1. V gave up 7 bases and J gave up 4 bases; unmatched junction bases: 7. The CDR3 is 14 amino acids. Germline loops: CDR1 SGHRS, CDR2 YFSETQ. Here the CDR3 reads CASQRDSGNEKLFF. The CDR3 DNA reads as TGCGCCAGCCAGCGGGACAGTGGTAATGAAAAACTGTTTTTT.

This clonotype has more than one count but fewer than ten. This chain links TRBV7-9 with TRBJ1-1; D not certain. CDR3 length equals 12 residues. Germline CDR1 reads SEHNR; CDR2 reads FQNEAQ (reference sequence). V was cut by 2 bases and J by 8 bases, with 9 bases left in between. The CDR3 coding sequence is TGTGCCAGCAGCTTATTTACCGACGAAGCTTTCTTT. Translation: CASSLFTDEAFF.

This clonotype came up a few times. The genes are TRBV6-2 or TRBV6-3 and TRBJ1-5; perhaps TRBD1 as D (6 bases). The V and J ends lost 6 bases and 7 bases respectively, with 22 bases between them. The CDR3 runs 16 residues. Germline CDR1 and CDR2: MNHEY and SVGEGT. The CDR3 region has the DNA TGTGCCAGCAGCGCCGGGGATTCAGGGGTCGGACAGCCCCAGCATTTT. It specifies CASSAGDSGVGQPQHF.

This clonotype was seen more than once but under ten times. This CDR3 reads CASKWRDLNTGELFF. Here the CDR3 DNA reads TGTGCCAGCAAATGGCGGGACTTGAACACCGGGGAGCTGTTTTTT. The chain uses TRBV6-2 or TRBV6-3 and TRBJ2-2; the D gene is possibly TRBD2 (6 bases). Germline V gene data show CDR1 as MNHEY and CDR2 as SVGEGT. This CDR3 has 15 amino acids. The germline V and J ends were trimmed by 7 bases and 1 base, with 13 bases remaining between them.

This clonotype was seen more than once but under ten times. This chain uses TRBV27 with TRBJ2-1; 11 nucleotides match TRBD2. In germline, CDR1 is MNHEY, CDR2 SMNVEV (reference sequence). The CDR3 covers 16 residues. With 5 bases clipped from V and 6 bases from J, the junction kept 9 bases outside the gene matches. The CDR3 loop is CASSPTSGSRLNEQFF. The CDR3 DNA is TGTGCCAGCAGTCCTACTAGCGGGAGCCGACTCAATGAGCAGTTCTTC.

This clonotype has only a few counts. The chain combines TRBV25-1 with TRBJ2-5; 8 bases fit TRBD1. CDR1 MGHDK and CDR2 SYGVNS come from the germline V gene. The CDR3 sequence is 17 residues long. V lost 2 bases and J lost 5; bases outside the gene matches: 13. DNA of the CDR3: TGTGCCAGCAGTGAAACAGTTTCCACAGGGGGTAAGGAGACCCAGTACTTC. This gives the protein CASSETVSTGGKETQYF.

The sample holds a few counts of this clonotype. The chain links TRBV6-5 to TRBJ2-1, with D perhaps being TRBD1 or TRBD2 (5 bases each). V was pared by 4 bases and J by 9 bases, with 13 bases between. The CDR3 consists of 13 residues. Per germline, CDR1 MNHEY and CDR2 SVGAGI. As DNA, the CDR3 is TGTGCCAGCAGTTCCAGTGGGGGACGTGAGCAGTTCTTC. Amino acid sequence: CASSSSGGREQFF.

The V and J genes are TRBV9 and TRBJ2-7; D is uncertain. Germline values: CDR1 SGDLS, CDR2 YYNGEE. The CDR3 covers 17 residues. Between the trimmed V and J ends, which lost 3 bases and 1 base, there was a span of 20 bases. The CDR3 region is CASSDSKFTRSSYEQYF. DNA for the CDR3: TGTGCCAGCAGCGATTCGAAATTTACGAGAAGTTCCTACGAGCAGTACTTC.

This clonotype was counted once. V gene TRBV5-6 combines with J gene TRBJ2-7; tentatively, D is TRBD1 (6 bases). In germline, CDR1 is SGHDT, CDR2 YYEEEE. The CDR3 extends over 16 amino acids. V lost 2 bases, J lost 6 bases, and 21 bases lay in between. CDR3 bases: TGTGCCAGCAGCTTCCAGGGGCAGGGCGAATCTCGCGAGCAGTACTTC. Translating gives CASSFQGQGESREQYF.